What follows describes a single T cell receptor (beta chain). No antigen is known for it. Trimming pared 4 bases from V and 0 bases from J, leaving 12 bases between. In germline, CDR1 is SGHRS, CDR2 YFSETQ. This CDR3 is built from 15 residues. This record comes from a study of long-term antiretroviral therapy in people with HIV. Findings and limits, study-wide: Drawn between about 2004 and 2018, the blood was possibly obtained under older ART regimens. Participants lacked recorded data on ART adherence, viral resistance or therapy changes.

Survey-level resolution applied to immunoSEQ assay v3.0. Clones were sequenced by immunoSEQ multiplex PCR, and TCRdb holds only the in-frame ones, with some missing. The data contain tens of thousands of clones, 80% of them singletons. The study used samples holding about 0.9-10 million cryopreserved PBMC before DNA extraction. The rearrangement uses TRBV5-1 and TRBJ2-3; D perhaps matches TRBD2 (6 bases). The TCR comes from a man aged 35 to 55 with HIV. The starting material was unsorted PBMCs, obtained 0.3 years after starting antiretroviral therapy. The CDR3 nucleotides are TGCGCCAGCAGCGGGCGGGGAGCTAGCACAGATACGCAGTATTTT. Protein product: CASSGRGASTDTQYF.